These 32 T cell receptor beta chains were all obtained from the same sample, sequenced in a study of vaccination and CD4 T cells after COVID-19 (dated by TCRdb to between 2021 and 2024). No antigen is known for these receptors. The receptor library was made with PCR. Reads for this sample came from an Illumina iSeq 100. DNA from cultured CD4+ T cells was subjected to TCR sequencing with the Oncomine TCR Beta short-read assay at the Johns Hopkins FTIC core. TCRdb ran its own pipeline on the public reads, namely fastp trimming at Q25 and MiXCR clone calling, and kept in-frame beta chains. Rows merge per CDR3 protein into single entries with the most common DNA and genes. In all, the sample holds 3,500 or so distinct CDR3 sequences, and about a sixth of those were seen once. The ten largest account for around 15% of the sample. The treatment or condition label corresponds to: approximately 9-day PBMC culture with coronavirus spike peptide pools or control peptides (ViraFEST assay).

Material for sequencing was CD4+ T cells from blood, cultured in vitro. The receptors stem from a human donor who had recovered from COVID-19.

The chain couples TRBV30 to TRBJ1-3, with D perhaps matching TRBD1 (5 bases). V lost 4 bases and J 4 bases, leaving 8 bases between the germline ends. The length of the CDR3 is 12 residues. The germline gives CDR1 GTSNPN, CDR2 SVGIG (reference sequence). The CDR3 DNA is TGTGCCTGGAAGGCAGGGGGAAACACCATATATTTT. This codes for CAWKAGGNTIYF. Together with reference TRBV30 and TRBJ1-3, the CDR3 gives the full variable domain: SQTIHQWPATLVQPVGSPLSLECTVEGTSNPNLYWYRQAAGRGLQLLFYSVGIGQISSEVPQNLSASRPQDRQFILSSKKLLLSDSGFYLCAWKAGGNTIYFGEGSWLTVV.

This clonotype has just a few counts. The V gene is TRBV18, the J gene TRBJ1-6, with D hard to call. CDR1 is KGHSH, CDR2 LQKENI, per germline. The CDR3 is made up of 15 amino acids. Trimming removed 6 bases from V and 3 bases from J, with 12 bases in between. Written as DNA, the CDR3 is TGTGCCAGCTCCCCAGGAACTAGCTATAATTCACCCCTCCACTTT. Translation gives CASSPGTSYNSPLHF.

This clonotype qualifies as medium-sized. The chain is built from TRBV10-3 and TRBJ1-2; 7 bases map to TRBD1. The CDR3 consists of 15 residues. Germline trimming cut 7 bases from V and 1 base from J; bases unmatched to any gene: 9. From germline, CDR1 is ENHRY and CDR2 SYGVKD. Here the CDR3 DNA reads TGTGCCATCACAGGTGGACAGGATCTTAACTATGGCTACACCTTC. Protein sequence: CAITGGQDLNYGYTF.

The chain links TRBV10-2 to TRBJ1-1; D not certain. In germline, CDR1 is WSHSY, CDR2 SAAADI. The CDR3 is made up of 15 amino acids. Trimming shortened V by 6 bases and J by 1 base, and 15 bases separated the two germline ends. CDR3 residues: CASSLRALTNTEAFF. The CDR3 DNA reads TGCGCCAGCAGCTTACGGGCCTTAACGAACACTGAAGCTTTCTTT.

The chain has TRBV3-1 and TRBJ2-5, with TRBD2 as a possible D gene (5 bases). The V end lost 7 bases, the J end lost 4 bases, and 28 bases lay between the germline ends. Germline CDR1 reads LGHDT; CDR2 reads YNNKEL (reference sequence). The CDR3 totals 18 residues. The chain's CDR3 is CASTFGSPYVGSRETQYF. The CDR3 bases are TGTGCCAGCACCTTTGGGAGCCCCTACGTGGGGTCTCGAGAGACCCAGTACTTC.

This clonotype was detected once. This chain uses TRBV5-1 with TRBJ1-2, with 7 bases that match TRBD1. CDR3 length equals 16 residues. CDR1 SGHRS and CDR2 YFSETQ come from the germline V gene. V shed 2 bases, J shed 1 base, and the junction held 8 bases outside the gene matches. DNA of the CDR3: TGCGCCAGCAGCTTTAACGGACAGGCTCTTAACTATGGCTACACCTTC. Its protein is CASSFNGQALNYGYTF.

The chain has TRBV18 and TRBJ2-3; D possibly corresponds to TRBD1 (8 bases). V was pared by 3 bases and J by 4 bases, with 17 bases between. The CDR3 is 16 amino acids. Germline CDR1 KGHSH, CDR2 LQKENI. This CDR3 is CASSPSHRGGADTQYF. The CDR3 bases are TGTGCCAGCTCACCCTCTCACAGGGGGGGCGCAGATACGCAGTATTTT.

There are a few counts of this clonotype. The chain links TRBV10-1 to TRBJ2-3, with D unresolved. The germline V and J ends were trimmed by 4 bases and 2 bases, with 10 bases remaining between them. CDR1 and CDR2 from the germline V gene are WNHNN and SYGVQD (reference sequence). The CDR3 covers 14 residues. The CDR3 here is CASSVSLTTDTQYF. CDR3 DNA: TGCGCCAGCAGTGTTAGCCTTACCACAGATACGCAGTATTTT.

The rearrangement links TRBV7-9 to TRBJ2-2, with D hard to call. Trimming cost V 2 bases and J 7 bases, with 8 bases left between them. The CDR3 length is 13 residues. Germline CDR1 SEHNR, CDR2 FQNEAQ (reference sequence). This CDR3 is CASSLTVGGELFF. CDR3 nucleotide sequence: TGTGCCAGCAGCTTAACGGTGGGCGGGGAGCTGTTTTTT.

V and J are TRBV3-1 and TRBJ2-2, with D possibly matching TRBD1 (6 bases). Germline values: CDR1 LGHDT, CDR2 YNNKEL (reference sequence). The V gene lost 4 bases and the J gene lost 5 bases, with 11 bases spanning the gap. This CDR3 spans 14 amino acids. The CDR3 DNA sequence: TGTGCCAGCAGCCTGAGGGGGTTTACCGGGGAGCTGTTTTTT. Its protein product is CASSLRGFTGELFF.

Sample share makes this clonotype medium-sized. The chain is built from TRBV27 and TRBJ1-1; D gene unclear. The CDR3 totals 15 residues. V was cut by 0 bases and J by 3 bases, with 11 bases left in between. Per the germline V gene, CDR1 is MNHEY and CDR2 is SMNVEV (reference sequence). CDR3 amino acids: CASSLSRRQDTEAFF. The CDR3 DNA reads as TGTGCCAGCAGTTTATCGAGAAGGCAGGACACTGAAGCTTTCTTT.

The chain employs TRBV20-1 and TRBJ1-1, with 8 bases identical to TRBD1. Germline loops: CDR1 DFQATT, CDR2 SNEGSKA (reference sequence). V lost 6 bases, J lost 1 base, and 7 bases stayed unmatched. This CDR3 region has 14 residues. CDR3 sequence (DNA): TGCAGTGCGAGTAGGACAGGGCGGAACACTGAAGCTTTCTTT. Its translation: CSASRTGRNTEAFF.

This clonotype was recorded once. The gene calls are TRBV7-3 and TRBJ2-2, with 11 bases aligning to TRBD2. Germline CDR1 and CDR2: SGHTA and FQGTGA. This CDR3 has 16 residues. V lost 6 bases and J lost 1; bases outside the gene matches: 4. CDR3 DNA: TGTGCCAGCAGACCCGGGACTAGCGGGAACACCGGGGAGCTGTTTTTT. This codes for CASRPGTSGNTGELFF.

This rearrangement joins TRBV20-1 to TRBJ2-1, with 8 nucleotides matching TRBD2. The CDR3 is 13 amino acids. In germline, CDR1 is DFQATT, CDR2 SNEGSKA (reference sequence). The V and J ends lost 3 bases and 10 bases, in that order; junction bases with no gene match: 8. DNA of the CDR3: TGCAGTGCTAGCTACGGGGGGGTCGCGGAGCAGTTCTTC. Residues: CSASYGGVAEQFF.

This chain joins TRBV20-1 and TRBJ2-1; 7 nucleotides match TRBD1. V shed 6 bases and J 6 bases; nucleotides not matched to a gene: 2. Germline assignment: CDR1 DFQATT and CDR2 SNEGSKA (reference sequence). CDR3 length: 11 residues. CDR3 DNA: TGCAGTGCCGACAGGGCCAATGAGCAGTTCTTC. This gives the protein CSADRANEQFF.

This clonotype was seen only a few times. The chain uses TRBV7-9 and TRBJ2-5; D gene uncertain. V lost 6 bases, J lost 2 bases, and 13 bases lay in between. This CDR3 has 14 residues. Germline V gives CDR1 SEHNR, CDR2 FQNEAQ (reference sequence). The DNA for the CDR3 is TGTGCCAGCAGACCGACACGGCCGCAAGAGACCCAGTACTTC. It is translated as CASRPTRPQETQYF.

This clonotype was detected only a few times. The chain joins TRBV5-1 to TRBJ1-6, with a tentative D call TRBD1 (6 bases). Germline V gene data show CDR1 as SGHRS and CDR2 as YFSETQ. Deletions cut 4 bases from V and 3 bases from J, with 11 bases between. This CDR3 is 15 amino acids long. This CDR3 is CASSTGTSYNSPLHF. Here the CDR3 DNA reads TGCGCCAGCAGCACCGGGACAAGCTATAATTCACCCCTCCACTTT.

This clonotype showed up just a few times. The chain carries TRBV6-1 and TRBJ2-2; 7 positions match TRBD1. J gave up 6 bases and V 6 bases, and 4 bases lay outside the gene matches. This CDR3 contains 13 residues. Germline values: CDR1 MNHNS, CDR2 SASEGT. CDR3 sequence (DNA): TGTGCCAGCAGGAGGACAGGTTCCGGGGAGCTGTTTTTT. Amino acid sequence: CASRRTGSGELFF.

V and J are TRBV24-1 and TRBJ2-7, with unresolved D. The length of the CDR3 is 16 residues. Germline lookup yields CDR1 KGHDR and CDR2 SFDVKD. V lost 2 bases to trimming and J lost 0 bases, with 13 bases between them. The CDR3, as DNA: TGTGCCACCAGTGATTCTAAAACGTCCAGCTCCTACGAGCAGTACTTC. Translated, it gives CATSDSKTSSSYEQYF.

There are a few counts of this clonotype. The chain joins TRBV6-2 or TRBV6-3 to TRBJ2-3, with 8 bases aligning to TRBD2. The trim removed 6 bases at V and 2 bases at J, leaving 7 bases unmatched. This CDR3 has 15 amino acids. CDR1 and CDR2 from the germline V gene are MNHEY and SVGEGT. CDR3 amino acids: CASRGTGGLTDTQYF. The CDR3 bases are TGTGCCAGCAGGGGGACGGGGGGGCTCACAGATACGCAGTATTTT.

In its sample, this clonotype is medium-sized. The chain has TRBV20-1 and TRBJ1-5; 10 nucleotides line up with TRBD1. The CDR3 spans 14 residues. V lost 3 bases to trimming and J lost 5 bases; unmatched junction nucleotides: 4. The germline V gene encodes CDR1 DFQATT and CDR2 SNEGSKA (reference sequence). The CDR3 DNA sequence: TGCAGTGCTAGCCTGGGACAGGGGTATCAGCCCCAGCATTTT. Translating gives CSASLGQGYQPQHF.

This clonotype is classed as medium-sized. This rearrangement joins TRBV15 to TRBJ1-3; 10 bases match TRBD1. Germline trimming cut 3 bases from V and 3 bases from J; bases unmatched to any gene: 2. The CDR3 extends over 15 amino acids. Germline V gene sequence: CDR1 LNHNV, CDR2 YYDKDF (reference sequence). This CDR3 is CATSSRTGGGNTIYF. CDR3 in DNA: TGTGCCACCAGCAGCCGGACAGGGGGTGGAAACACCATATATTTT.

The J gene is TRBJ2-5, the V gene TRBV2; the match to TRBD1 covers 7 bases. The CDR3 sequence is 15 residues long. V trimming: 7 bases; J trimming: 2 bases; junction bases outside the gene matches: 10. The germline CDR1 and CDR2 sequences are SNHLY and FYNNEI. The CDR3 loop reads CASIKDRARQETQYF. Written as DNA, the CDR3 is TGTGCCAGCATTAAAGACAGGGCGCGGCAAGAGACCCAGTACTTC.

This rearrangement joins TRBV7-3 to TRBJ2-2, with D perhaps matching TRBD2 (6 bases). CDR1 and CDR2 (germline): SGHTA, FQGTGA. Deletions cut 4 bases from V and 7 bases from J, with 19 bases between. The CDR3 loop spans 16 amino acids. Here the CDR3 reads CASSSFPGARHGELFF. DNA of the CDR3: TGTGCCAGCAGCTCATTCCCGGGAGCAAGGCACGGGGAGCTGTTTTTT.

The chain links TRBV19 to TRBJ2-1, with TRBD2 identical over 9 bases. Germline V gives CDR1 LNHDA, CDR2 SQIVND (reference sequence). The V gene end was trimmed by 5 bases and the J gene end by 2 bases; junction bases not matched to a gene: 13. This CDR3 has 18 amino acids. The CDR3, as DNA: TGTGCCAGTAGTCAAGCGGGGGGCAGCCACCGGCCCTACAATGAGCAGTTCTTC. Translation: CASSQAGGSHRPYNEQFF. The whole variable domain, remainder taken from reference TRBV19 and TRBJ2-1, is DGGITQSPKYLFRKEGQNVTLSCEQNLNHDAMYWYRQDPGQGLRLIYYSQIVNDFQKGDIAEGYSVSREKKESFPLTVTSAQKNPTAFYLCASSQAGGSHRPYNEQFFGPGTRLTVL.

The chain recombines TRBV27 with TRBJ2-2; D remains ambiguous. Trimming shortened V by 3 bases and J by 2 bases, and 7 bases separated the two germline ends. Germline CDR1 and CDR2: MNHEY and SMNVEV (reference sequence). The CDR3 length is 14 residues. The CDR3 protein is CASSLEYNTGELFF. The CDR3 DNA follows: TGTGCCAGCAGTTTGGAGTATAACACCGGGGAGCTGTTTTTT.

This sequence joins TRBV6-5 and TRBJ2-5, with 8 bases fitting TRBD2. Germline-derived CDR1 and CDR2 are MNHEY and SVGAGI. Losses at the gene ends were 3 bases for V and 5 bases for J; bases not matched to a gene: 5. This CDR3 comprises 14 residues. The CDR3 nucleotides read TGTGCCAGCAGTTATGGAGCGGGGGACGAGACCCAGTACTTC. It codes for CASSYGAGDETQYF.

This clonotype was counted only a few times. The chain carries TRBV6-2 or TRBV6-3 and TRBJ2-3; D not certain. Trimming took 4 bases from V and 3 from J, leaving 17 bases between them. The CDR3 consists of 16 residues. Germline lookup yields CDR1 MNHEY and CDR2 SVGEGT. The CDR3 DNA reads as TGTGCCAGCAGTTCCCTTTGGGCTGGTGGAACAGATACGCAGTATTTT. Encoded protein: CASSSLWAGGTDTQYF.

This clonotype has more than one count but fewer than ten. V gene TRBV5-6 combines with J gene TRBJ2-7; TRBD2 aligns across 13 bases. This CDR3 is 15 amino acids long. V lost 5 bases and J lost 7; bases outside the gene matches: 9. Germline V gives CDR1 SGHDT, CDR2 YYEEEE. CDR3 residues: CASRQNGLAGEEQYF. As DNA, the CDR3 is TGTGCCAGCAGACAAAATGGACTAGCGGGGGAAGAGCAGTACTTC.

This clonotype was counted once. V usage is TRBV3-1 and J usage is TRBJ1-1; tentatively, D is TRBD1 (6 bases). Per germline, CDR1 LGHDT and CDR2 YNNKEL (reference sequence). Trimming stripped 4 bases from V and 5 bases from J, with 14 bases between. The CDR3 spans 14 residues. The CDR3 loop reads CASSRGGAGTEAFF. The CDR3 DNA sequence: TGTGCCAGCAGCCGGGGGGGGGCAGGTACTGAAGCTTTCTTT.

The chain links TRBV4-2 to TRBJ2-7, with a tentative D call TRBD2 (7 bases). CDR1 and CDR2 from the germline V gene are LGHNA and YNFKEQ. Trimming took 0 bases from V and 2 from J, leaving 14 bases between them. The CDR3 is 16 amino acids. The chain's CDR3 is CASSQDWRGGAYEQYF. CDR3 sequence (DNA): TGTGCCAGCAGCCAAGATTGGCGCGGGGGCGCCTACGAGCAGTACTTC.

J is TRBJ2-3 and V is TRBV28; weak D call: TRBD1 (6 bases). Germline V gives CDR1 MDHEN, CDR2 SYDVKM. V lost 6 bases and J lost 4, with 17 bases in between. The CDR3 totals 15 residues. The CDR3 DNA is TGTGCCAGCAGACATTTCGGACAGCTCTCAGATACGCAGTATTTT. This codes for CASRHFGQLSDTQYF.